The 8 T cell receptor beta chains presented below share a single source sample, sequenced in a study of blood T cell repertoires in COVID-19. Sequenced by immunoSEQ multiplex PCR; TCRdb stores in-frame clones only, minus some. Among roughly 100,000 clones, 82% were seen once, and the ten largest hold 4% to 5.5%. Sample: peripheral blood. These receptors came from a man aged 55 to 70 with acute or convalescent COVID-19.

The rearrangement uses TRBV12-5 and TRBJ2-4; 9 bases align to TRBD1. The CDR3 loop spans 13 amino acids. V lost 6 bases and J lost 7; bases outside the gene matches: 4. The V gene's germline CDR1 is LGHNT and CDR2 FRNRAP. The CDR3 DNA sequence: TGTGCTAGTGGCCTACAGGGGGCCAACATTCAGTACTTC. Translating it yields CASGLQGANIQYF.

The rearrangement uses TRBV6-5 and TRBJ1-2; no reliable D call. The CDR3 is made up of 14 amino acids. Germline V gene lookup returns CDR1 MNHEY and CDR2 SVGAGI. V lost 7 bases and J lost 4, with 16 bases in between. CDR3 protein: CASTLLLSSYGYTF. For the CDR3, the DNA is TGTGCCAGCACCTTGCTCCTATCCTCCTATGGCTACACCTTC.

The gene calls are TRBV4-1 and TRBJ1-6; 9 bases line up with TRBD1. The CDR3 sequence is 15 residues long. V dropped 4 bases and J dropped 9; count of bases not matched to a gene: 7. Germline-derived CDR1 and CDR2 are MGHRA and YSYEKL. Written as DNA, the CDR3 is TGCGCCAGCAGCCTTCCGGGACAGGGCACTTCACCCCTCCACTTT. Its protein is CASSLPGQGTSPLHF.

The rearrangement links TRBV19 to TRBJ2-1; 13 bases are shared with TRBD2. CDR1 LNHDA and CDR2 SQIVND come from the germline V gene (reference sequence). The CDR3 runs to 18 residues. J was trimmed by 0 bases and V by 1 base; bases with no gene match: 3. CDR3 coding DNA: TGTGCCAGTAGTATAGGGACTAGCGGGAGTTACTCCTACAATGAGCAGTTCTTC. Protein sequence: CASSIGTSGSYSYNEQFF.

The CDR3 bases are TGTGCCAGCAGCCAAGGGGGACAGGTGATCCAAGAGACCCAGTACTTC. Translating gives CASSQGGQVIQETQYF. The chain has TRBV4-2 and TRBJ2-5; 8 bases are shared with TRBD1. This CDR3 contains 16 residues. V shed 1 base and J 1 base; nucleotides not matched to a gene: 5. The germline V gene has CDR1 LGHNA and CDR2 YNFKEQ.

This rearrangement joins TRBV3-1 (or the pseudogene TRBV3-2) to TRBJ1-2; 10 bases are shared with TRBD1. The CDR3 is made up of 16 amino acids. With V trimmed by 3 bases and J by 8 bases, 12 bases remained unmatched. Germline-derived CDR1 and CDR2 are LGHDT and YNNKEL (reference sequence). CDR3 sequence (DNA): TGTGCCAGCAGCCATACCCTCGGACAGGGGGGGAGGGGCTACACCTTC. It codes for CASSHTLGQGGRGYTF.

The chain couples TRBV27 to TRBJ2-7; 8 positions match TRBD2. The CDR3 has 15 amino acids. V lost 2 bases and J lost 2; bases outside the gene matches: 5. Germline V gene lookup returns CDR1 MNHEY and CDR2 SMNVEV (reference sequence). In DNA, the CDR3 is TGTGCCAGCAGTTTAGGCGGGAGGATCACCTACGAGCAGTACTTC. Residues: CASSLGGRITYEQYF.

The J gene is TRBJ2-7, the V gene TRBV30, with 11 nucleotides matching TRBD2. The CDR3 has 14 amino acids. Losses at the gene ends were 5 bases for V and 3 bases for J; bases not matched to a gene: 6. Germline V gene data show CDR1 as GTSNPN and CDR2 as SVGIG (reference sequence). The CDR3 sequence: CAWGGTSGNYEQYF. The DNA of the CDR3 is TGTGCCTGGGGGGGGACTAGCGGAAACTACGAGCAGTACTTC.